The 22 T cell receptor beta chains below come from one sample, sequenced in a study of T-cell memory formation after mild COVID-19. TCRdb passed the 5' RACE reads through MiXCR, listing each CDR3 protein once. Here the sample spans 450,000 to 650,000 distinct CDR3 sequences, roughly 18% being singletons. What was sequenced was PBMCs or a T cell subset sorted from them (not recorded which). The receptors stem from an adult woman who had mild COVID-19 (a few samples of this study predate the infection). Cell type and time point are not known.

The chain is built from TRBV20-1 and TRBJ2-3; D gene unclear. Germline lookup yields CDR1 DFQATT and CDR2 SNEGSKA (reference sequence). Trimming removed 3 bases from V and 2 bases from J, with 15 bases in between. The CDR3 is 15 residues long. The DNA of the CDR3 is TGCAGTGCTAGGGACCAGTCGTTACCCACAGATACGCAGTATTTT. Protein: CSARDQSLPTDTQYF.

This clonotype was picked up a small number of times. The chain recombines TRBV6-5 with TRBJ2-5; D may be TRBD2 (5 bases). The CDR3 has 13 amino acids. In germline, CDR1 is MNHEY, CDR2 SVGAGI. V was trimmed by 0 bases and J by 4 bases, leaving 6 bases between them. CDR3 loop: CASSYSSGETQYF. The CDR3 region has the DNA TGTGCCAGCAGTTACTCAAGCGGAGAGACCCAGTACTTC.

This clonotype appeared a few times. V gene TRBV11-3 combines with J gene TRBJ2-1; TRBD2 is a possible D gene (5 bases). Germline values: CDR1 SGHNT, CDR2 YENEEA. This CDR3 is 15 amino acids long. With 1 base removed from V and 5 bases from J, the gap between germline ends came to 12 bases. In nucleotides, the CDR3 is TGTGCCAGCAGCTTAGCCTCATCGGGGAACAATGAGCAGTTCTTC. Its translation: CASSLASSGNNEQFF.

V usage is TRBV24-1 and J usage is TRBJ2-2; D not certain. V gave up 3 bases and J gave up 5 bases, with 12 bases separating them. The CDR3 contains 15 residues. Germline V gene data show CDR1 as KGHDR and CDR2 as SFDVKD. The CDR3 DNA follows: TGTGCCACCAGTGATCCGGGCCGTGGGACCGGGGAGCTGTTTTTT. Its protein is CATSDPGRGTGELFF.

This clonotype came up many times. The chain is built from TRBV9 and TRBJ2-1; unclear D gene. The germline CDR1 and CDR2 sequences are SGDLS and YYNGEE. This CDR3 contains 14 residues. V dropped 0 bases and J dropped 5 bases, with 9 bases sitting between them. CDR3 coding DNA: TGTGCCAGCAGCGTAGTACAGTTCAACAATGAGCAGTTCTTC. It translates to CASSVVQFNNEQFF. The whole variable domain, remainder taken from reference TRBV9 and TRBJ2-1, is DSGVTQTPKHLITATGQRVTLRCSPRSGDLSVYWYQQSLDQGLQFLIQYYNGEERAKGNILERFSAQQFPDLHSELNLSSLELGDSALYFCASSVVQFNNEQFFGPGTRLTVL.

This chain uses TRBV12-3 or TRBV12-4 with TRBJ2-6; D uncertain. Trimming cost V 6 bases and J 1 base, with 37 bases left between them. The CDR3 sequence is 24 residues long. The CDR3: CASRTGRTARGSPASVSGANVLTF. CDR3 nucleotide sequence: TGTGCCAGCAGGACCGGAAGAACCGCCCGCGGCTCACCGGCCAGTGTGTCTGGGGCCAACGTCCTGACTTTC.

This clonotype has only a few counts. The chain is built from TRBV5-1 and TRBJ2-3; 7 nucleotides match TRBD2. The germline CDR1 and CDR2 sequences are SGHRS and YFSETQ. V lost 0 bases to trimming and J lost 4 bases; unmatched junction nucleotides: 5. The CDR3 is made up of 15 amino acids. For the CDR3, the DNA is TGCGCCAGCAGCTTGGGAAAGACTAGCCCAGATACGCAGTATTTT. Translating gives CASSLGKTSPDTQYF.

The rearrangement uses TRBV7-2 and TRBJ2-6, with TRBD2 as a possible D gene (6 bases). V was shortened by 0 bases and J by 2 bases, with 8 bases between the two germline ends. Germline assignment: CDR1 SGHTA and CDR2 FQGNSA. The CDR3 spans 16 residues. CDR3 in amino acids: CASSLARGPGANVLTF. CDR3 nucleotides: TGTGCCAGCAGCTTAGCGCGGGGACCTGGGGCCAACGTCCTGACTTTC.

This clonotype was counted only a few times. The chain recombines TRBV7-2 with TRBJ1-5; no clear D gene. CDR1 SGHTA and CDR2 FQGNSA come from the germline V gene. The length of the CDR3 is 13 residues. V lost 1 base and J 9 bases, leaving 10 bases between the germline ends. The CDR3 spells CASSLDGVAPQHF. The CDR3 bases are TGTGCCAGCAGCTTAGATGGTGTTGCGCCCCAGCATTTT. The complete variable domain, with remaining parts taken from reference TRBV7-2 and TRBJ1-5, reads GAGVSQSPSNKVTEKGKDVELRCDPISGHTALYWYRQSLGQGLEFLIYFQGNSAPDKSGLPSDRFSAERTGGSVSTLTIQRTQQEDSAVYLCASSLDGVAPQHFGDGTRLSIL.

The V call is TRBV4-2, the J call TRBJ2-4; D remains ambiguous. Germline V gene data show CDR1 as LGHNA and CDR2 as YNFKEQ. V lost 0 bases and J 0 bases, leaving 12 bases between the germline ends. CDR3 length equals 17 residues. The CDR3 coding sequence is TGTGCCAGCAGCCAAGATGATAGCAGACTAGCCAAAAACATTCAGTACTTC. Protein sequence: CASSQDDSRLAKNIQYF.

The chain combines TRBV20-1 with TRBJ2-2, with 8 bases aligning to TRBD1. Losses at the gene ends were 0 bases for V and 3 bases for J; bases not matched to a gene: 6. This CDR3 has 16 amino acids. Germline V lookup: CDR1 DFQATT, CDR2 SNEGSKA (reference sequence). CDR3 sequence reads: CSARDPRGRDTGELFF. The CDR3 DNA reads TGCAGTGCTAGAGACCCCAGGGGGCGAGACACCGGGGAGCTGTTTTTT.

This clonotype was observed a handful of times. CDR3 loop: CASRLAGLSDTQYF. The CDR3, as DNA: TGTGCCAGCAGACTAGCGGGGTTATCAGATACGCAGTATTTT. The chain combines TRBV12-3 or TRBV12-4 with TRBJ2-3; 10 bases fit TRBD2. This CDR3 is 14 amino acids long. V lost 6 bases, J lost 4 bases, and 4 bases stayed unmatched.

V usage is TRBV5-1 and J usage is TRBJ2-7; possible D gene TRBD1, 5 bases. The CDR3 has 16 residues. Trimming stripped 1 base from V and 6 bases from J, with 20 bases between. Germline values: CDR1 SGHRS, CDR2 YFSETQ. The CDR3 sequence is CASSLTGAIETAEQYF. CDR3 in DNA: TGCGCCAGCAGCTTGACTGGGGCAATAGAGACGGCCGAGCAGTACTTC.

The V call is TRBV5-5, the J call TRBJ2-4, with 7 nucleotides matching TRBD2. Trimming took 10 bases from V and 6 from J; bases not matched to a gene: 28. Germline values: CDR1 SGHKS, CDR2 YYEKEE (reference sequence). There are 19 residues in the CDR3. For the CDR3, the DNA is TGTGCCTGCAAATGGGGGGGGAAAACGACGCGGGAAAGGTTAAACATTCAGTACTTC. This translates into CACKWGGKTTRERLNIQYF.

The genes are TRBV29-1 and TRBJ1-5; no clear D. From germline, CDR1 is SQVTM and CDR2 ANQGSEA. The CDR3 length is 12 residues. The germline V and J ends were trimmed by 4 bases and 10 bases, with 14 bases remaining between them. The CDR3 DNA sequence: TGCAGCGTTGGGGAAGGCCTTGGTCCCCAGCATTTT. It translates to CSVGEGLGPQHF.

The chain recombines TRBV18 with TRBJ2-7; no clear D gene. Trimming removed 4 bases from V and 2 bases from J, with 12 bases in between. CDR3 size: 14 residues. Germline CDR1 is KGHSH and CDR2 is LQKENI. For the CDR3, the DNA is TGTGCCAGCTCACGAAGTACAGAGACCTACGAGCAGTACTTC. Translated, it gives CASSRSTETYEQYF.

The chain employs TRBV11-3 and TRBJ1-1; TRBD1 is a possible D gene (5 bases). This CDR3 has 17 amino acids. From germline, CDR1 is SGHNT and CDR2 YENEEA. Trimming removed 0 bases from V and 0 bases from J, with 14 bases in between. The CDR3 sequence is CASSLDRLGVMNTEAFF. DNA for the CDR3: TGTGCCAGCAGCTTAGATCGGTTGGGGGTGATGAACACTGAAGCTTTCTTT.

This clonotype was picked up a small number of times. For the CDR3, the DNA is TGCAGCGTCGTAGGACAGATCAATACCGGGGAGCTGTTTTTT. Its protein product is CSVVGQINTGELFF. This chain joins TRBV29-1 and TRBJ2-2; D is perhaps TRBD1 (6 bases). The CDR3 is made up of 14 amino acids. V was pared by 6 bases and J by 5 bases, with 16 bases between. CDR1 is SQVTM and CDR2 is ANQGSEA in the germline V gene.

This clonotype was counted a few times. The chain uses TRBV7-3 and TRBJ2-1; TRBD2 matches at 9 bases. V was pared by 4 bases and J by 11 bases, with 6 bases of the junction left unmatched. This CDR3 contains 13 residues. CDR1 is SGHTA, CDR2 FQGTGA, per germline. CDR3 sequence (DNA): TGTGCCAGCAGCTCCAGTAGCGGGAGCAAGCAGTTCTTC. As protein: CASSSSSGSKQFF.

Ten or more counts support this clonotype. The V call is TRBV12-3 or TRBV12-4, the J call TRBJ1-1, with 8 bases identical to TRBD1. The CDR3 is 15 amino acids. Unmatched junction bases numbered 10, after V lost 6 bases and J lost 4 bases. CDR3 protein: CASRRQGSSVTEAFF. CDR3 in DNA: TGTGCCAGCAGGCGACAGGGGTCGTCGGTCACTGAAGCTTTCTTT.

This clonotype was seen only a few times. The genes are TRBV5-1 and TRBJ2-7; 9 bases are shared with TRBD1. The CDR3 extends over 14 amino acids. With V trimmed by 7 bases and J by 4 bases, 9 bases remained unmatched. Germline V gene data show CDR1 as SGHRS and CDR2 as YFSETQ. As DNA, the CDR3 is TGCGCCAGCTATTCCGGGACAGGGCTTTACGAGCAGTACTTC. It translates to CASYSGTGLYEQYF. Filled out from reference TRBV5-1 and TRBJ2-7, the complete variable domain reads KAGVTQTPRYLIKTRGQQVTLSCSPISGHRSVSWYQQTPGQGLQFLFEYFSETQRNKGNFPGRFSGRQFSNSRSEMNVSTLELGDSALYLCASYSGTGLYEQYFGPGTRLTVT.

This clonotype showed up just a few times. The genes are TRBV12-3 or TRBV12-4 and TRBJ2-5; 10 bases are a match to TRBD1. The CDR3 contains 14 residues. J gave up 5 bases and V 6 bases, and 6 bases lay outside the gene matches. CDR3 sequence (DNA): TGTGCCAGCAGCCCCGGGACAGGGGTCGAGACCCAGTACTTC. Translation: CASSPGTGVETQYF.